This note documents a single TCR beta chain sequence. Its target antigen remains unknown. Per-base qualities were not stored, and no clone one base away is much larger. Reading from cysteine to phenylalanine, the CDR3 counts 12 amino acids. The retained sequence is limited to the CDR3, 36 bases, with the frame set at the first base. V lost 6 bases and J lost 0 bases; the stretch between them is 4 bases long. Taken from the germline V gene (reference sequence), the CDR1 and CDR2 loops are LNHNV and YYDKDF. RNA was extracted with the RNeasy kit and about 0.5 to 1 ug was reverse transcribed using random hexamers. The immunoSEQ multiplex PCR assay, which covers 54 Vbeta and 13 Jbeta segments, was used to amplify TCR beta CDR3 regions. To correct PCR amplification bias, a synthetic template baseline was used for both primer optimization and computational correction. The source study handled its data this way. Reads were assigned to V, D and J genes according to IMGT and analyzed in immunoSEQ Analyzer, with only productive sequences retained. To calculate clonality, Shannon entropy was normalized by log2 of the number of productive unique sequences and then subtracted from one. For each patient and control, public and private clones were evaluated within the 100 most prevalent clones. A clone was defined as Susac-specific if it was absent from the healthy and MS cohorts, from some 980 published viral clones and from other ImmuneACCESS disease sequences. Using fastp at Q25 and MiXCR, TCRdb reprocessed the public reads and kept productive beta chains. Rows with one shared CDR3 protein collapse into an entry with the most common genes and DNA. TCRdb, rather than the study authors, made the V and J calls. A total of tens of thousands of distinct CDR3 sequences appear in this sample, roughly 94% of them only once. The ten largest make up around 0.4% of the sample.

Peripheral blood CD8+ and CD4+ T cells from healthy donors, Susac syndrome patients and multiple sclerosis patients were profiled by high-throughput TCR beta sequencing. The multiple sclerosis controls were treatment-naive patients whose relapsing-remitting disease, either stable or active, fulfilled the revised McDonald criteria. Bulk CD8+ and CD4+ T cells were purified by magnetic negative isolation, while CD8+ TEMRA cells were enriched using FACS. Blood was collected in EDTA tubes and processed within 24 hours, with PBMCs isolated through density gradient centrifugation. PBMCs intended for TCR sequencing were cryopreserved in liquid nitrogen and were subsequently thawed in a 37 degrees C water bath. The sorted or isolated CD4+, CD8+ and CD8+ TEMRA cells had a purity of 90% or higher. The entry originates in a study of CD8 T cells in Susac syndrome (dated by TCRdb to between 2018 and 2020). Describing the broader study: The study used repertoire sequencing to test whether antigen drove CD8+ T cell activation and differentiation in Susac syndrome. The clonality of the CD8+ T cell repertoire was compared across approximately 11 healthy donors, roughly 14 Susac syndrome patients and around 16 multiple sclerosis patients. Overall study results and their limits: The study acknowledged that relatively few individuals were included in the TCR sequencing and HLA analysis.

The rearrangement combines TRBV15 with TRBJ2-3, with the D gene uncertain. The sample taken for sequencing was CD8+ T cells from PBMCs. The TCR was taken from a human donor with multiple sclerosis. In nucleotides, the sequence is TGTGCCACCAGTCCTAGCACAGATACGCAGTATTTT. It translates as CATSPSTDTQYF. The entire variable domain, with the stretches around the CDR3 drawn from the reference TRBV15 and TRBJ2-3 proteins, is DAMVIQNPRYQVTQFGKPVTLSCSQTLNHNVMYWYQQKSSQAPKLLFHYYDKDFNNEADTPDNFQSRRPNTSFCFLDIRSPGLGDTAMYLCATSPSTDTQYFGPGTRLTVL.